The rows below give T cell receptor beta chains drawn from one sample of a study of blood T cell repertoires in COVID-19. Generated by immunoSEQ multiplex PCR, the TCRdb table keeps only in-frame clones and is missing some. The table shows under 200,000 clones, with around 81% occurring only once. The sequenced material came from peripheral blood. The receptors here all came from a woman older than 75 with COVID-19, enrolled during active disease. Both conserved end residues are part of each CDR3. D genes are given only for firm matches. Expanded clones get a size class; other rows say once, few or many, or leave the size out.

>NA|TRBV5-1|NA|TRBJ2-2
TGCGCCAGCAGCTTGGCCCCGGCAGGCACCGGGGAGCTGTTTTTT
CASSLAPAGTGELFF
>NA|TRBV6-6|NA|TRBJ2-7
TGTGCCAGCAACAACAGGGTATTGGACGAGCAGTACTTC
CASNNRVLDEQYF
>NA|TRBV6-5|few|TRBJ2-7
TGTGCCAGCACCGCCCCCAGCTCCTACGAGCAGTACTTC
CASTAPSSYEQYF
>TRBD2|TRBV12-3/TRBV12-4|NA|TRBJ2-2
TGTGCCAGCAGGAGCGGGGGCACCGGGGAGCTGTTTTTT
CASRSGGTGELFF
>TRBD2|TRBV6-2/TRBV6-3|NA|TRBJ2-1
TGTGCCAGCAGCCTTCGGACTAGCCGGGAGCAGTTCTTC
CASSLRTSREQFF
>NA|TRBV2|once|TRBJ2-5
TGTGCCAGCAGTGTTGGAGGTCGGGAGACCCAGTACTTC
CASSVGGRETQYF
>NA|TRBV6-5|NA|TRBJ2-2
TGTGCCAGCAGTTACTACCTGAGCGGCACCGGGGAGCTGTTTTTT
CASSYYLSGTGELFF
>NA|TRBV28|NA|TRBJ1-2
TGTGCCGCGAGGAGACAGGCCTATGGCTACACCTTC
CAARRQAYGYTF
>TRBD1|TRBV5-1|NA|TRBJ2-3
TGCGCCAGCAGCTTGGGGTGGACAGGGGGCAATATGGATACGCAGTATTTT
CASSLGWTGGNMDTQYF
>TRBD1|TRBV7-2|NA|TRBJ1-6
TGTGCCAGCAGCCCCGAAGACAGGGTAACTTATAATTCACCCCTCCACTTT
CASSPEDRVTYNSPLHF
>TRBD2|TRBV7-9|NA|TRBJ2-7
TGTGCCAGCAGCCCCGGACTAGCGGGGCTAGTCGAGCAGTACTTC
CASSPGLAGLVEQYF
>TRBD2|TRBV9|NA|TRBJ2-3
TGTGCCAGCAGCGTAGGTGTATGGGCTAGCGGGGGGGCTACGGTGCAGTATTTT
CASSVGVWASGGATVQYF
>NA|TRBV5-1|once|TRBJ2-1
TGCGCCAGCAGCTTGGCGGGATCCTCCTACAATGAGCAGTTCTTC
CASSLAGSSYNEQFF
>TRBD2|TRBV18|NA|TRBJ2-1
TGTGCCAGCTCTCCACCTGGGGGAGGGTGGGACTACAATGAGCAGTTCTTC
CASSPPGGGWDYNEQFF
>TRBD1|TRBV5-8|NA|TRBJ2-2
TGTGCCAGCAGCTCGGGACAGGGGTTCACCGGGGAGCTGTTTTTT
CASSSGQGFTGELFF
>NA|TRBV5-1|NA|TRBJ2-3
TGCGCCAGCTCCACGACGGGGGCAGATACGCAGTATTTT
CASSTTGADTQYF
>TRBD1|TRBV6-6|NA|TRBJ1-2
TGTGCCAGCAGTAGCAGGCAGGGGGCGCTTAATTATGGCTACACCTTC
CASSSRQGALNYGYTF
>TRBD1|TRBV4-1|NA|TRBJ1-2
TGCGCCAGCAGCCCACAGGGGAACTATGGCTACACCTTC
CASSPQGNYGYTF
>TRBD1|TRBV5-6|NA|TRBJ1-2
TGTGCCAGCAGCTTGGGAGGGGGCGCTGGTAACTATGGCTACACCTTC
CASSLGGGAGNYGYTF
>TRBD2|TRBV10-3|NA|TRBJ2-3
TGTGCCATCAGTGTCCCTAGCGGGAGGTGGTACGGCACAGATACGCAGTATTTT
CAISVPSGRWYGTDTQYF
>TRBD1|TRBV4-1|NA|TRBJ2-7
TGCGCCAGCAGCCAAGAGGACAGGGGATCCTACGAGCAGTACTTC
CASSQEDRGSYEQYF
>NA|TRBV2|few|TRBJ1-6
TGTGCCAGCAATCCCGGGACATTCAATTCACCCCTCCACTTT
CASNPGTFNSPLHF
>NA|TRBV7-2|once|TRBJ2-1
TGTGCCAGCAGCTTTAGGGAGAGCTCCTACAATGAGCAGTTCTTC
CASSFRESSYNEQFF
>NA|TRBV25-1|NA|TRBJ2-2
TGTGCCAGCAGTGCCCGACGGGGGAGAGCCGGGGAGCTGTTTTTT
CASSARRGRAGELFF
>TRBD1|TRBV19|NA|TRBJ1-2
TGTGCCAGTAGTACCGACAGGGCTAACTATGGCTACACCTTC
CASSTDRANYGYTF
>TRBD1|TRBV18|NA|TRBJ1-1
TGTGCCAGCTCACCCTCCCCGGGACAGGGGGCCTTCATGAACACTGAAGCTTTCTTT
CASSPSPGQGAFMNTEAFF
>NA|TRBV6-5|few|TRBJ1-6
TGTGCCAGCATGGCTTCTGGGGCGCATTCACCCCTCCACTTT
CASMASGAHSPLHF
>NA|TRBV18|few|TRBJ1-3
TGTGCCAGCTCACCGGAGGGCTCTGGAAACACCATATATTTT
CASSPEGSGNTIYF
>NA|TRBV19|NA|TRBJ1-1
TGTGCCAGTAGTGTGGGGGCGAACACTGAAGCTTTCTTT
CASSVGANTEAFF
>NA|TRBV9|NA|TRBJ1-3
TGTGCCAGCAGCGTAGCAGTCGACTCTGGAAACACCATATATTTT
CASSVAVDSGNTIYF
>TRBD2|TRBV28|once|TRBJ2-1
TGTGCCAGCAGTTCCGGGACTAGCGGGCGGTACAATGAGCAGTTCTTC
CASSSGTSGRYNEQFF
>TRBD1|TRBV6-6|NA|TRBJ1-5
TGTGCCAGCACGCCGGGACAGGGCGTCAATCAGCCCCAGCATTTT
CASTPGQGVNQPQHF
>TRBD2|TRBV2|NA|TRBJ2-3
TGTGCCAGTATCCGGGGAGGGGATACAGATACGCAGTATTTT
CASIRGGDTDTQYF
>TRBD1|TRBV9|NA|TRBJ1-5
TGTGCCAGCAGCGTCGGACAGGGCCCCAATCAGCCCCAGCATTTT
CASSVGQGPNQPQHF
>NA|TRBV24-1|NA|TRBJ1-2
TGTGCCACCAGTGTCTCGAGCGCGGGGAAGGGCGGCTACACCTTC
CATSVSSAGKGGYTF
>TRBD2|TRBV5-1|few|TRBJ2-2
TGCGCCAGCCGTGCTGGACTAGCGGGGGGGACGAACACCGGGGAGCTGTTTTTT
CASRAGLAGGTNTGELFF
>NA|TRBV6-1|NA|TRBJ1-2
TGTGCCAGCAGTGGAAAAACTTACAGAGCTAACTATGGCTACACCTTC
CASSGKTYRANYGYTF
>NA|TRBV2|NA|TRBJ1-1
TGTGCCAGCACCGTCGAGTCCGGCGGGAACACTGAAGCTTTCTTT
CASTVESGGNTEAFF
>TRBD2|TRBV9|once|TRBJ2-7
TGTGCCAGCAGCGGCGGACTAGCGGGAGTTAATTACGAGCAGTACTTC
CASSGGLAGVNYEQYF
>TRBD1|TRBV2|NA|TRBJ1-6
TGTGCCAGCAGTGATGACAGGGGGCGGGGGTCACCCCTCCACTTT
CASSDDRGRGSPLHF
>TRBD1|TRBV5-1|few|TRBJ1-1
TGCGCCAGCACCCTAACAGGGGACACTGAAGCTTTCTTT
CASTLTGDTEAFF
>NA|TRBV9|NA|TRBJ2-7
TGTGCCAGCAGCGTTCACGGGTCCACGGGTACCTACGAGCAGTACTTC
CASSVHGSTGTYEQYF
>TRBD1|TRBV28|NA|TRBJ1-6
TGTGCCAGCAGGCCGGGACAGCCTAATTCACCCCTCCACTTT
CASRPGQPNSPLHF
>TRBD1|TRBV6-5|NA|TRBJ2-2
TGTGCCAGCAGTAGGGACAGGGACACCGGGGAGCTGTTTTTT
CASSRDRDTGELFF